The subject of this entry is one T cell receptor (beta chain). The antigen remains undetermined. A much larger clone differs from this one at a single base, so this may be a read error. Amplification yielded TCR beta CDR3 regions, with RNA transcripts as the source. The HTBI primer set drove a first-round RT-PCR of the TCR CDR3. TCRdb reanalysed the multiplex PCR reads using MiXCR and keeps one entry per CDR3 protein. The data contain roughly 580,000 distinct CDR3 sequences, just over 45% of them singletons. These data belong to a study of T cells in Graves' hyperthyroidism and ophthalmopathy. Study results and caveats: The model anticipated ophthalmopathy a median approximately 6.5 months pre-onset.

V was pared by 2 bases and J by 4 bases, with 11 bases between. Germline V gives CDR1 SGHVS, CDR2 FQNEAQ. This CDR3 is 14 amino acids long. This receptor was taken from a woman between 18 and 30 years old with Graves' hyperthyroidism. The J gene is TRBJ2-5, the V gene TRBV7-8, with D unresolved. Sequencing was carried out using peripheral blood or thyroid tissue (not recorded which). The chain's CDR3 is CASSLNLSGETQYF. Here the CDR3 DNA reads TGTGCCAGCAGCTTAAACCTCAGTGGAGAGACCCAGTACTTC.